This is a list of T cell receptor beta chains from one sample in a study of shared clonotypes between healthy human individuals. TCRdb's table, derived via immunoSEQ multiplex PCR, lists solely in-frame clones and lacks some. The table has approximately 2.5 million clones, approximately 92% seen once. Input material: naive CD4+ T cells sorted from blood. The receptors here all came from a man aged 18 to 30 in good health. Each CDR3 is given with its conserved first and last residue. D genes are given only for firm matches. Only part of the rows carry a size: once, few, many, or a class if the clone is expanded.

v_call,clone_size,d_call,j_call,cdr3_aa,cdr3_nt
TRBV5-4,.,.,TRBJ2-1,CASSLGGGRSYNEQFF,TGTGCCAGCAGCTTGGGTGGGGGGCGGTCCTACAATGAGCAGTTCTTC
TRBV28,.,.,TRBJ1-5,CASQDSNQPQHF,TGTGCCAGTCAGGATTCCAATCAGCCCCAGCATTTT
TRBV5-1,.,TRBD1,TRBJ2-5,CASSYRGVETQYF,TGCGCCAGCAGCTACAGGGGTGTGGAGACCCAGTACTTC
TRBV5-1,once,TRBD2,TRBJ2-5,CASNAGGQETQYF,TGCGCCAGCAATGCGGGGGGCCAAGAGACCCAGTACTTC
TRBV6-5,.,TRBD1,TRBJ1-1,CASRRGQAGTEAFF,TGTGCCAGCAGGCGAGGACAGGCGGGCACTGAAGCTTTCTTT
TRBV29-1,few,TRBD1,TRBJ1-1,CSALGPLQGRAFF,TGCAGCGCTTTGGGCCCCTTACAGGGGCGTGCTTTCTTT
TRBV30,.,.,TRBJ1-1,CAWRERKGSSATEAFF,TGTGCCTGGAGAGAACGAAAGGGTAGTAGTGCCACTGAAGCTTTCTTT
TRBV30,few,.,TRBJ1-6,CAWSSGRDNSPLHF,TGTGCCTGGAGTTCGGGCAGAGACAATTCACCCCTCCACTTT
TRBV7-3,.,.,TRBJ2-5,CASSPAAGAETQYF,TGTGCCAGCAGCCCAGCGGCGGGGGCAGAGACCCAGTACTTC
TRBV30,.,.,TRBJ1-1,CAWSYYGAGNMNTEAFF,TGTGCCTGGAGTTACTACGGAGCAGGGAACATGAACACTGAAGCTTTCTTT
TRBV9,.,TRBD1,TRBJ2-1,CASNRDRDNEQFF,TGTGCCAGCAACAGAGACAGGGACAATGAGCAGTTCTTC
TRBV5-1,.,.,TRBJ1-6,CASSLKTGSYNSPLHF,TGCGCCAGCAGCTTGAAGACAGGCTCCTATAATTCACCCCTCCACTTT
TRBV7-6,.,.,TRBJ1-2,CASSLRPDYGYTF,TGTGCCAGCAGCTTACGACCGGATTATGGCTACACCTTC
TRBV21-1,.,.,TRBJ2-2,CASSNWTGTLNTGELFF,TGTGCCAGCAGCAACTGGACAGGGACTCTCAACACCGGGGAGCTGTTTTTT
TRBV5-1,.,TRBD1,TRBJ2-1,CASSSGRTGDYNEQFF,TGCGCCAGCAGCTCCGGTAGGACAGGTGACTACAATGAGCAGTTCTTC
TRBV7-9,few,TRBD1,TRBJ1-4,CASSRQGVNEKLFF,TGTGCCAGCAGTCGCCAGGGGGTTAATGAAAAACTGTTTTTT
TRBV18,.,TRBD2,TRBJ2-7,CASSRGLADLEQYF,TGTGCCAGCTCACGGGGACTAGCGGACCTCGAGCAGTACTTC
TRBV28,.,TRBD1,TRBJ2-1,CASRTAGTGGYNEQFF,TGTGCCAGCAGGACTGCCGGGACAGGGGGCTACAATGAGCAGTTCTTC
TRBV7-3,.,.,TRBJ2-1,CASSSSRANEQFF,TGTGCCAGCAGCTCCTCCCGGGCCAATGAGCAGTTCTTC
TRBV5-4,.,.,TRBJ2-2,CASSLQRGSTGELFF,TGTGCCAGCAGCTTGCAGAGGGGGTCCACCGGGGAGCTGTTTTTT
TRBV11-2,.,.,TRBJ2-3,CASSLSGTDTQYF,TGTGCCAGCAGCTTATCGGGGACAGATACGCAGTATTTT
TRBV14,few,TRBD1,TRBJ1-1,CASSLGTGLDTEAFF,TGTGCCAGCAGCCTTGGGACAGGACTGGACACTGAAGCTTTCTTT
TRBV5-1,.,.,TRBJ2-5,CASSLDPGQETQYF,TGCGCCAGCAGCTTGGATCCGGGGCAAGAGACCCAGTACTTC
TRBV13,once,TRBD2,TRBJ2-1,CASSLSGAGGEQFF,TGTGCCAGCAGCTTATCCGGTGCGGGGGGTGAGCAGTTCTTC
TRBV2,.,.,TRBJ2-7,CASTADGRIYEQYF,TGTGCCAGCACCGCGGACGGACGGATCTACGAGCAGTACTTC
TRBV5-1,.,.,TRBJ2-5,CASSQSQETQYF,TGCGCCAGCAGCCAATCACAAGAGACCCAGTACTTC
TRBV6-1,.,.,TRBJ2-2,CASSDGGNTGELFF,TGTGCCAGCAGTGACGGCGGGAACACCGGGGAGCTGTTTTTT
TRBV28,.,TRBD2,TRBJ2-7,CASSPLGTSEYEQYF,TGTGCCAGCAGCCCCCTCGGGACTAGCGAGTACGAGCAGTACTTC
TRBV7-2,.,.,TRBJ1-2,CASSWDRSYGYTF,TGTGCCAGCAGCTGGGACCGCTCCTATGGCTACACCTTC
TRBV10-3,.,TRBD1,TRBJ2-3,CAISDISDRVTDTQYF,TGTGCCATCAGTGATATTTCAGACAGGGTGACAGATACGCAGTATTTT
TRBV28,.,.,TRBJ2-1,CASSPPRKGGDNEQFF,TGTGCCAGCAGCCCACCCCGAAAAGGAGGAGACAATGAGCAGTTCTTC
TRBV7-9,.,TRBD1,TRBJ2-3,CASSLQGADTQYF,TGTGCCAGCAGCTTGCAGGGGGCGGATACGCAGTATTTT
TRBV4-3,once,TRBD2,TRBJ2-1,CASSQDFGLAGAPASDEQFF,TGCGCCAGCAGCCAAGATTTCGGACTAGCGGGAGCCCCGGCATCCGATGAGCAGTTCTTC
TRBV12-5,.,.,TRBJ1-1,CASGPVLLMNTEAFF,TGTGCTAGTGGCCCGGTACTACTCATGAACACTGAAGCTTTCTTT
TRBV5-6,.,.,TRBJ1-3,CASSFGGGLSNTIYF,TGTGCCAGCAGCTTCGGCGGGGGGCTCAGTAACACCATATATTTT
TRBV7-9,.,.,TRBJ2-7,CASSLGSGGTHYEQYF,TGTGCCAGCAGCTTAGGGTCAGGGGGGACTCACTACGAGCAGTACTTC
TRBV5-1,.,TRBD1,TRBJ1-6,CASTLTGSSYNSPLHF,TGCGCCAGCACCCTGACAGGGAGCTCCTATAATTCACCCCTCCACTTT
TRBV5-1,.,.,TRBJ2-7,CASSLNPTGSGYEQYF,TGCGCCAGCAGCTTGAATCCTACAGGGTCGGGCTACGAGCAGTACTTC
TRBV27,.,.,TRBJ2-7,CASSAQGRQYF,TGTGCCAGCAGTGCACAGGGTCGGCAGTACTTC
TRBV27,.,.,TRBJ2-7,CASSFQFSYEQYF,TGTGCCAGCAGTTTCCAATTTTCCTACGAGCAGTACTTC
TRBV28,.,.,TRBJ1-3,CASSLGSNTIYF,TGTGCCAGCAGTTTGGGTTCAAACACCATATATTTT
TRBV6-1,.,.,TRBJ2-5,CASSPSGVGETQYF,TGTGCCAGCAGTCCGTCGGGGGTAGGGGAGACCCAGTACTTC
TRBV29-1,few,TRBD1,TRBJ1-1,CSGSDRGNTEAFF,TGCAGCGGATCGGACAGGGGAAACACTGAAGCTTTCTTT
TRBV5-1,once,.,TRBJ2-3,CASSREQGLGGGKTNTQYF,TGCGCCAGCAGCCGGGAACAGGGTCTTGGCGGGGGTAAAACAAATACGCAGTATTTT
TRBV18,.,.,TRBJ1-5,CASSPGGGNQPQHF,TGTGCCAGCTCACCAGGTGGAGGGAATCAGCCCCAGCATTTT
TRBV18,.,TRBD2,TRBJ2-1,CASSPLAGVHNEQFF,TGTGCCAGCTCACCCCTAGCGGGGGTGCACAATGAGCAGTTCTTC
TRBV21-1,few,.,TRBJ1-1,CASIPSGERNTEAFF,TGTGCCAGCATTCCCTCAGGGGAGAGGAACACTGAAGCTTTCTTT
TRBV30,.,TRBD1,TRBJ2-3,CAWKPGQGGADTQYF,TGTGCCTGGAAACCCGGACAGGGGGGAGCAGATACGCAGTATTTT
TRBV27,.,.,TRBJ2-3,CASSPEGTDTQYF,TGTGCCAGCAGTCCAGAAGGCACAGATACGCAGTATTTT
TRBV11-3,.,.,TRBJ2-7,CASSLNSGSSYEQYF,TGTGCCAGCAGCTTAAATTCTGGGAGCTCCTACGAGCAGTACTTC
TRBV18,.,.,TRBJ1-2,CASPHWYGYTF,TGTGCCAGCCCACATTGGTATGGCTACACCTTC
TRBV6-1,.,TRBD1,TRBJ1-2,CASSEGTADRYGYTF,TGTGCCAGCAGCGAAGGGACAGCCGACCGCTATGGCTACACCTTC
TRBV9,.,TRBD1,TRBJ1-2,CASSPQGDYGYTF,TGTGCCAGCAGTCCACAGGGGGACTATGGCTACACCTTC
TRBV14,once,.,TRBJ2-6,CASSPYSRVRGANVLTF,TGTGCCAGCAGCCCCTACTCCAGGGTGCGGGGGGCCAACGTCCTGACTTTC
TRBV6-4,.,.,TRBJ1-1,CASSDSGGPSDTEAFF,TGTGCCAGCAGTGACTCGGGGGGGCCCTCGGACACTGAAGCTTTCTTT